This T cell receptor (beta chain) was sequenced during a study of post-analysis software for immune sequencing data. Overall study findings and caveats: Patients had higher frequencies than controls of about five TRBV segments, including TRBV5-6, TRBV5-1 and TRBV20-1. For normalized Chao1 diversity, multiple sclerosis patients scored significantly lower than controls did.

Prepared libraries of TCR beta cDNA carried unique molecular identifiers. TCRdb re-derived calls from the PCR reads in MiXCR, one entry per CDR3 protein. The top ten clones hold roughly 8.2% of a sample with 400,000 to 500,000 distinct CDR3 sequences, 39% of them seen once. CDR1 and CDR2 (germline): SGHRS, YFSETQ. This CDR3 has 15 residues. Note on this clonotype: The antigen is undetermined. The junction departs from germline at one end; a sequencing error may be responsible.

The J gene is TRBJ2-1, the V gene TRBV5-1, with D unclear. The sequence was collected from a girl aged 2 to 9 with multiple sclerosis. Input material: blood. Here the CDR3 DNA reads TGCGCCAGCAACTTGGAACTGGTTGCCTACAATGAGCAGTTCTTC. Amino acids: CASNLELVAYNEQFF. The whole variable domain, remainder taken from reference TRBV5-1 and TRBJ2-1, is KAGVTQTPRYLIKTRGQQVTLSCSPISGHRSVSWYQQTPGQGLQFLFEYFSETQRNKGNFPGRFSGRQFSNSRSEMNVSTLELGDSALYLCASNLELVAYNEQFFGPGTRLTVL.